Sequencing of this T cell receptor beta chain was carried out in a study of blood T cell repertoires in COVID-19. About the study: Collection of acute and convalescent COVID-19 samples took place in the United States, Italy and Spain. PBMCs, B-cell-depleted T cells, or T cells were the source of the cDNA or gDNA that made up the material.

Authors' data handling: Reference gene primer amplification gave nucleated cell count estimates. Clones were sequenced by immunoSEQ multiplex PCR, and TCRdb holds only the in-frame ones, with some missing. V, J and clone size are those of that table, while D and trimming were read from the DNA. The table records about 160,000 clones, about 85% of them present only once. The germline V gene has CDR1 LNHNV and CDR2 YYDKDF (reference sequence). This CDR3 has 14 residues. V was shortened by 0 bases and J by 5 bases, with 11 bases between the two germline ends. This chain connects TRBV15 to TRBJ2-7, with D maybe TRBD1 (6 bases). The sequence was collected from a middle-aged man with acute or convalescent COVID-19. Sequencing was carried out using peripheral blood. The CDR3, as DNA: TGTGCCACCAGCAGAGATGGGAAGGGGGACGAGCAGTACTTC. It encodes CATSRDGKGDEQYF.